This TCR beta chain was profiled in a study of shared clonotypes between healthy human individuals. Germline V CDR1 and CDR2: SEHNR, FQNEAQ (reference sequence). This CDR3 is built from 13 residues. V was trimmed by 5 bases and J by 8 bases, leaving 15 bases between them. Source study methods: Junction-only immunoSEQ data arrived without quality scores, meaning filtering differed. Profiled with immunoSEQ multiplex PCR; TCRdb holds only in-frame clones, not every one. V and J calls plus clone size are reproduced from that table; the DNA served to infer D and trimming. This table has around 2.1 million clones, 85% to 95% appearing once. CD8 cells classed as naive were CD45RO-negative and positively selected for CCR7, excluding terminally differentiated effector memory CD45RA+ cells. About this clone: No antigen is known for it.

Study-level findings and limits: Inspection by rarefaction showed sorted-subset sequencing to be incomplete despite large depth. Of the naive CD4 clonotypes, 4% to 5% were shared across several donors.

Sequencing was performed on naive CD8+ T cells from PBMCs. The chain links TRBV7-9 to TRBJ1-2; D gene unclear. The receptor comes from a man in his late teens or twenties in good health. Some clones in this sample may be carry-over from other donors' samples. CDR3 region: CASSPSDRKGYTF. CDR3 nucleotide sequence: TGTGCCAGCAGCCCGTCGGATAGAAAGGGCTACACCTTC.